One sample yielded the 18 T cell receptor beta chains listed below, sequenced in a study of molecular identifiers for immune sequencing clone quantification (dated by TCRdb to the late 2010s). Library prep was done by PCR. The sequencer listed for this sample is Illumina HiSeq 4000. In TCRdb, the public reads were trimmed at Q25 with fastp and aligned with MiXCR, with productive beta chains retained. Each record represents a unique CDR3 protein, reported with the most common genes and DNA among its rows. For this sample the table gives 60,000 to 70,000 distinct CDR3 sequences, of which 15% to 20% were detected only once. The ten most abundant clones make up nearly 1.5% of the sample. Sequencing was carried out using naive CD8+ T cells from blood, with Jurkat cell RNA spiked in. The cell subset or site tag for this specimen amounts to: FACS-sorted CD8+CD4-CCR7+CD45RA+ naive T cells. The receptors were gathered from a human donor in good health. Some libraries in this study had Jurkat cell RNA spiked in.

The count of this clonotype is one. Here the CDR3 reads CASSPTSGSTEQYF. CDR3 DNA: TGCGCCAGCAGCCCGACTAGCGGTTCTACCGAGCAGTACTTC. The V and J genes are TRBV4-1 and TRBJ2-7; 9 nucleotides match TRBD2. V shed 4 bases, J shed 6 bases, and the junction held 7 bases outside the gene matches. Germline V gives CDR1 MGHRA, CDR2 YSYEKL. The CDR3 covers 14 residues.

A remark on this clonotype: Given a much more abundant clone one base away, this may be a read error. V usage is TRBV29-1 and J usage is TRBJ1-2; D gene ambiguous. Germline V lookup: CDR1 SQVTM, CDR2 ANQGSEA. The CDR3 is 13 amino acids. The CDR3 here is CSVEEWQDYGYAF. CDR3 in DNA: TGCAGCGTTGAAGAATGGCAGGACTATGGCTACGCCTTC.

This clonotype appeared many times. The V call is TRBV27, the J call TRBJ2-7; 8 positions agree with TRBD2. The V gene's germline CDR1 is MNHEY and CDR2 SMNVEV (reference sequence). The CDR3 covers 18 residues. V lost 5 bases to trimming and J lost 0 bases; unmatched junction nucleotides: 15. CDR3 sequence: CASSTLREALGRSYEQYF. CDR3 bases: TGTGCCAGCAGTACCCTGCGGGAGGCCCTCGGACGCTCCTACGAGCAGTACTTC.

On this clonotype itself: Since a much larger clone is just one base distant, this may be a read error. The chain has TRBV6-5 and TRBJ2-7; D is uncertain. The CDR3 loop spans 13 amino acids. The germline V gene has CDR1 MNHEY and CDR2 SVGAGI. Here the CDR3 reads CAGSYSTNYEQYF. In DNA form, the CDR3 reads TGTGCCGGCAGTTACTCGACCAACTACGAGCAGTACTTC.

Worth noting for this clonotype: A much larger clone lies one base from this, so it may be a read error. The CDR3 carries no conserved terminal phenylalanine or tryptophan, so it likely arises from a read error. This rearrangement joins TRBV10-3 to TRBJ1-4; D is perhaps TRBD1 (6 bases). The CDR3 runs to 15 residues. V dropped 3 bases and J dropped 4 bases, with 12 bases sitting between them. CDR1 and CDR2 (germline): ENHRY, SYGVKD. The CDR3 nucleotides read TGTGCCATCAGTGAAATGGGGGCCGATAATGAAAAACTGTTTTCT. It yields the protein CAISEMGADNEKLFS.

This clonotype was recorded at least ten times. The V and J genes are TRBV24-1 and TRBJ2-7; D gene ambiguous. V dropped 3 bases and J dropped 2 bases, with 7 bases sitting between them. In germline, CDR1 is KGHDR, CDR2 SFDVKD. The CDR3 spans 13 residues. CDR3 in amino acids: CATSDPGAYEQYF. CDR3 DNA sequence: TGTGCCACCAGTGATCCTGGGGCCTACGAGCAGTACTTC.

This clonotype came up many times. This chain uses TRBV4-1 with TRBJ2-1; no firm D call. The CDR3 spans 14 residues. Deletions cut 2 bases from V and 3 bases from J, with 8 bases between. Looked up from germline, CDR1 is MGHRA and CDR2 is YSYEKL. The CDR3 sequence is CASSQQVVYNEQFF. CDR3 bases: TGCGCCAGCAGCCAACAGGTTGTCTACAATGAGCAGTTCTTC.

This clonotype was picked up a small number of times. This chain joins TRBV6-5 and TRBJ2-1; D remains unclear. The CDR3 runs 11 residues. Germline V gene data show CDR1 as MNHEY and CDR2 as SVGAGI. Trimming took 5 bases from V and 8 from J, leaving 7 bases between them. The CDR3 DNA reads as TGTGCCAGCAGTGACCGTCATGAGCAGTTCTTC. Its translation: CASSDRHEQFF.

Remarks on this clonotype: Since a much larger clone is just one base distant, this may be a read error. This chain joins TRBV3-1 and TRBJ2-3; the match to TRBD1 covers 7 bases. The CDR3 loop spans 13 amino acids. Germline CDR1 and CDR2: LGHDT and YNNKEL (reference sequence). DNA of the CDR3: TGTGCCAGCAGCCTTACAGGGACAGATATGCAGTATTTT. It is translated as CASSLTGTDMQYF.

This clonotype appeared a few times. This rearrangement joins TRBV27 to TRBJ2-1; D gene unclear. CDR3 size: 15 residues. The germline CDR1 and CDR2 sequences are MNHEY and SMNVEV (reference sequence). V was cut by 4 bases and J by 2 bases, with 12 bases left in between. CDR3 sequence (DNA): TGTGCCAGCAGTTCCGCTCCTACCCCCTACAATGAGCAGTTCTTC. Its translation: CASSSAPTPYNEQFF.

This clonotype was counted at least ten times. The CDR3 nucleotides are TGTGCCAGCAGTTTCCGATACGAGCAGTACTTC. Amino acid sequence: CASSFRYEQYF. The rearrangement links TRBV27 to TRBJ2-7, with D uncertain. The CDR3 is 11 amino acids. The V gene lost 3 bases and the J gene lost 4 bases, with 4 bases spanning the gap. CDR1 and CDR2 from the germline V gene are MNHEY and SMNVEV (reference sequence).

Ten or more counts support this clonotype. V gene TRBV15 combines with J gene TRBJ1-1; D not certain. V lost 5 bases, J lost 5 bases, and 12 bases lay in between. Per germline, CDR1 LNHNV and CDR2 YYDKDF (reference sequence). CDR3 size: 13 residues. CDR3 nucleotide sequence: TGTGCCACCAGCTTCTGGGGAGAGACTGAAGCTTTCTTT. Amino acid sequence: CATSFWGETEAFF.

This clonotype was counted only a few times. The genes are TRBV6-5 and TRBJ2-2, with D possibly matching TRBD1 (5 bases). Trimming took 2 bases from V and 5 from J, leaving 18 bases between them. CDR3 size: 17 residues. Germline V gene data show CDR1 as MNHEY and CDR2 as SVGAGI. The CDR3 loop is CASSYEYRTLWTGELFF. The DNA of the CDR3 is TGTGCCAGCAGTTACGAGTATAGGACACTTTGGACCGGGGAGCTGTTTTTT.

The V call is TRBV28, the J call TRBJ2-7, with a weak D call TRBD1 (6 bases). The CDR3 length is 14 residues. Trimming left V 5 bases short and J 2 bases short, with 13 bases between. Germline assignment: CDR1 MDHEN and CDR2 SYDVKM. DNA of the CDR3: TGTGCCAGCAGTACCGGAACAGGGACCTACGAGCAGTACTTC. This gives the protein CASSTGTGTYEQYF.

This clonotype was recorded many times. V usage is TRBV4-1 and J usage is TRBJ2-3; D unresolved. Trimming left V 1 base short and J 0 bases short, with 5 bases between. This CDR3 is built from 14 residues. The V gene's germline CDR1 is MGHRA and CDR2 YSYEKL. The CDR3 coding sequence is TGCGCCAGCAGCCAAGCAGTTAGCACAGATACGCAGTATTTT. Protein: CASSQAVSTDTQYF.

This clonotype has a count of ten or more. One end of the junction is discordant with germline, which a read error may explain. The chain combines TRBV28 with TRBJ1-5, with 9 bases aligning to TRBD1. Germline V gene lookup returns CDR1 MDHEN and CDR2 SYDVKM. CDR3 size: 16 residues. The CDR3 nucleotides read TGTGCCAGCAGTCTATGGACAGGGGAAGACAATCAGCCCCAGCATTTT. Its translation: CASSLWTGEDNQPQHF.

The genes are TRBV27 and TRBJ1-2, with a tentative D call TRBD1 (6 bases). Trimming took off 2 bases at V and 2 bases at J, with 6 bases between the two ends. Germline V gene data show CDR1 as MNHEY and CDR2 as SMNVEV (reference sequence). CDR3 length equals 13 residues. CDR3 DNA sequence: TGTGCCAGCAGTTTAGACAGGAACTATGGCTACACCTTC. Protein: CASSLDRNYGYTF.

A single count supports this clonotype. One end of the junction varies from germline; a read error may be responsible. The chain couples TRBV20-1 to TRBJ2-6, with D possibly TRBD2 on 6 matching bases. The CDR3 totals 15 residues. Germline V gene data show CDR1 as DFQATT and CDR2 as SNEGSKA (reference sequence). The CDR3 is CSASRGFSGANVLAF. For the CDR3, the DNA is TGCAGTGCTAGTCGGGGGTTCTCTGGGGCCAACGTCCTGGCTTTC.